The clone carrying this T cell receptor (beta chain) has only a few counts. Its specificity is unknown. Time point in this sample: persistent/refractory GD, antithyroid drugs over 5 years with positive TRAb. Scientists built the TCR library using RNA that was extracted from PBMCs. Both iRepertoire HTBI primers and Arm-PCR of CDR3 regions were used to build the TCR beta libraries. TCRdb re-derived calls from the multiplex PCR reads in MiXCR, one entry per CDR3 protein. Among 700,000 or so distinct CDR3 sequences listed, roughly 30% were seen once. This entry comes from a study of regulatory T cells in long-lasting Graves disease. Study details: It was over 5 years of antithyroid drugs, with positive TSH receptor antibodies, that meant persistent Graves' disease. Study conclusions and caveats: Researchers reported studying only peripheral blood, not thyroid tissue.

This CDR3 spans 15 amino acids. The V gene's germline CDR1 is DFQATT and CDR2 SNEGSKA (reference sequence). Between the trimmed V and J ends, which lost 0 bases and 0 bases, there was a span of 8 bases. This TCR derives from a female donor with Graves disease. This rearrangement joins TRBV20-1 to TRBJ1-4; no reliable D call. Source: peripheral blood mononuclear cells (PBMCs), taken when the disease was refractory, from a patient treated with antithyroid drugs. The CDR3 region has the DNA TGCAGTGCTAGAGATCCCACAGCAACTAATGAAAAACTGTTTTTT. Its translation is CSARDPTATNEKLFF.